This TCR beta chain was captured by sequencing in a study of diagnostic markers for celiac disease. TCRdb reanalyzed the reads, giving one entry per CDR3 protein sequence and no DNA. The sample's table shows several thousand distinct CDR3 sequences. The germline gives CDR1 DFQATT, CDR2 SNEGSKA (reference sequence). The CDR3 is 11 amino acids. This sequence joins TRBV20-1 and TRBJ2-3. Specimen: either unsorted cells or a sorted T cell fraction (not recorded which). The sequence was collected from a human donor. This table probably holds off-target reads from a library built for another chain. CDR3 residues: CSASMVDTQYF.